This paragraph covers one TCR beta chain sequence. Its antigen is still unknown. PCR was performed using 60 Vbeta and 13 Jbeta primers. Measured with immunoSEQ multiplex PCR; TCRdb has only the in-frame clones, and not every one. Its table records tens of thousands of clones. At the time of sampling, donors were nominally healthy, though unrecorded immune exposures were likely. This sample is drawn from a study of cytomegalovirus exposure and HLA in healthy donors. Whole-study results and caveats: Within an earlier analysis, most TCR beta V segments proved productive either about 87% or about 30% of the time. There were some public TCRs occurring in many donors, but most TCR sequences were rare. A few of the chains that were CMV-associated were confirmed in vitro to be specific for CMV antigens.

The germline V gene encodes CDR1 SGHRS and CDR2 YFSETQ. The CDR3 contains 14 residues. V was shortened by 1 base and J by 5 bases, with 13 bases between the two germline ends. The clonotype was recovered from a male donor in good health and CMV-seronegative. The specimen was PBMCs. The chain has TRBV5-1 and TRBJ2-7, with D perhaps matching TRBD1 (6 bases). The CDR3 loop is CASSLLQGNNEQYF. The CDR3, as DNA: TGCGCCAGCAGCTTGTTGCAGGGGAACAACGAGCAGTACTTC.